This TCR beta chain comes out of a study of blood T cell repertoires in COVID-19. As for the study in general: Whether acute or convalescent, the COVID-19 samples came from the United States, Italy and Spain. T cells, B-cell-depleted T cells, or PBMCs supplied cDNA or gDNA.

The CDR3 sequence is 12 residues long. Patients at the Seattle site were enrolled during active infection and followed longitudinally. Original handling: Estimation of nucleated cell counts was performed using reference gene primer amplification. Measured with immunoSEQ multiplex PCR; TCRdb has only the in-frame clones, and not every one. V and J calls and clone size are copied from that table; D and trimming were computed from the DNA. The sample gives just over 300,000 clones, roughly 90% of which show up once; 1.5% to 2% is in the top ten. The sequence was collected from a woman in her twenties or thirties with COVID-19, enrolled during active disease. Sequenced: peripheral blood. This chain links TRBV6-7 with TRBJ2-7, with no clear D. TRBV6-7 is reported as an ORF; its role is uncertain. The CDR3: CASSYSLPGSHV. Here the CDR3 DNA reads TGTGCCAGCAGTTACTCCCTTCCGGGTTCGCACGTC.